The present T cell receptor beta chain was sequenced within a study of CD8+ T cells in alopecia areata. Study-level results: Especially in alopecia totalis/universalis, lesional scalp showed greater clonality than normal scalp did. With patients, TCR sharing proved less clear than in mice, a difference possibly related to HLA.

About this clone itself: What it recognizes is unknown.

Sequencing relied on a cDNA template that was reverse transcribed from extracted RNA. Clones were sequenced by immunoSEQ multiplex PCR, and TCRdb holds only the in-frame ones, with some missing. The data show about 82,000 clones, just over 50% seen once. From germline, CDR1 is GTSNPN and CDR2 SVGIG (reference sequence). V was pared by 0 bases and J by 2 bases, with 8 bases of the junction left unmatched. The CDR3 has 16 residues. Peripheral blood samples and lesional scalp punch biopsies were obtained from alopecia areata patients. Sorting of PBMCs yielded the CD4+ and CD8+ T cells. The sequenced sample consisted of NKG2D-high CD8+ T cells sorted from blood. The source of this sequence is a human donor with alopecia areata. V is TRBV30 and J is TRBJ1-2, with 8 bases matching TRBD1. CDR3 DNA sequence: TGTGCCTGGAGTGTACTGGTTCGACAGGGGAACTATGGCTACACCTTC. Encoded protein: CAWSVLVRQGNYGYTF.